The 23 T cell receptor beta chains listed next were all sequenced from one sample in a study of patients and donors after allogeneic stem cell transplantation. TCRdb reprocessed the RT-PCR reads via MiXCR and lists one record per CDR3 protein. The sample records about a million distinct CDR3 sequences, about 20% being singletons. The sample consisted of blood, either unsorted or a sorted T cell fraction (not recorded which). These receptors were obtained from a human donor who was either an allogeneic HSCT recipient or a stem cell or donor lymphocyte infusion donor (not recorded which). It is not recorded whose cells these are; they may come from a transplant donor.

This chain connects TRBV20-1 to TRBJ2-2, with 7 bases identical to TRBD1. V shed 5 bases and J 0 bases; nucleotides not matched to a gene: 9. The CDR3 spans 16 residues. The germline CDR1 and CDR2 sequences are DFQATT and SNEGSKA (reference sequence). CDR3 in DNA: TGCAGTGCTTTTCTGCCTGGGACAGCGAACACCGGGGAGCTGTTTTTT. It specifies CSAFLPGTANTGELFF.

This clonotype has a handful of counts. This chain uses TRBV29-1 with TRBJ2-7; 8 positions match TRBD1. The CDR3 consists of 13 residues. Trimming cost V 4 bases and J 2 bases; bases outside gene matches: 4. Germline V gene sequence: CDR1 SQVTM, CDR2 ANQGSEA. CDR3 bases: TGCAGCGTTGTTGACAGGGGAGCCTACGAGCAGTACTTC. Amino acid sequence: CSVVDRGAYEQYF.

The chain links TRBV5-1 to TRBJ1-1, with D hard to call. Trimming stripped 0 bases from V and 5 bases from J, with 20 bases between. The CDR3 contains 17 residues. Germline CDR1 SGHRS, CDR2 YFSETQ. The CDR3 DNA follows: TGCGCCAGCAGCTTGGTAGCGTCGGCCGTGGTGAGTACTGAAGCTTTCTTT. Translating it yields CASSLVASAVVSTEAFF. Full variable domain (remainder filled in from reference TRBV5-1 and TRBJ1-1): KAGVTQTPRYLIKTRGQQVTLSCSPISGHRSVSWYQQTPGQGLQFLFEYFSETQRNKGNFPGRFSGRQFSNSRSEMNVSTLELGDSALYLCASSLVASAVVSTEAFFGQGTRLTVV.

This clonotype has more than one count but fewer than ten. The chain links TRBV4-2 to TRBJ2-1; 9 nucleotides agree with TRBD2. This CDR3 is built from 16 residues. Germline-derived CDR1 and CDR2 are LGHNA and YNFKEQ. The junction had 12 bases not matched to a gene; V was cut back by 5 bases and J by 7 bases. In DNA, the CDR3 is TGTGCCAGCAGCTCAAGGGGGCTAGCGGGGATTAATGAGCAGTTCTTC. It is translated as CASSSRGLAGINEQFF.

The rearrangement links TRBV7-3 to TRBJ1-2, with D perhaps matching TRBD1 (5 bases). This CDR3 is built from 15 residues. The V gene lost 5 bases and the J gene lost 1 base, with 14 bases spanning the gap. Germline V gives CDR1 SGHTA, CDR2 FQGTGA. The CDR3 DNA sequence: TGTGCCAGCAGCGCCGGGACCCCCGGTAACTATGGCTACACCTTC. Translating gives CASSAGTPGNYGYTF.

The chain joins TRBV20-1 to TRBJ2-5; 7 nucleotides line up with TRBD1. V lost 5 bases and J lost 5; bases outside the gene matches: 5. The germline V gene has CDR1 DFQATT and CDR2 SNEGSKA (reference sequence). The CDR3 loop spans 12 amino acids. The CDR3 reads CSAGQAKETQYF. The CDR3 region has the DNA TGCAGTGCTGGACAGGCGAAGGAGACCCAGTACTTC.

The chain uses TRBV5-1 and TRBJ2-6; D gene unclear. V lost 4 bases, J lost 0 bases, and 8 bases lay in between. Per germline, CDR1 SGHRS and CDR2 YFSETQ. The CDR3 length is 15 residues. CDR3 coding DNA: TGCGCCAGCAGCGCCCCAAGCTCTGGGGCCAACGTCCTGACTTTC. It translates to CASSAPSSGANVLTF.

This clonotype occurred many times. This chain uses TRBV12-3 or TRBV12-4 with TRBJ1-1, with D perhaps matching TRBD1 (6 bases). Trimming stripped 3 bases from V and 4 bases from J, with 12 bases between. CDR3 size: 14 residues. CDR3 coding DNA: TGTGCCAGCAGTTTTAATCAGGGGAGCACTGAAGCTTTCTTT. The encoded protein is CASSFNQGSTEAFF.

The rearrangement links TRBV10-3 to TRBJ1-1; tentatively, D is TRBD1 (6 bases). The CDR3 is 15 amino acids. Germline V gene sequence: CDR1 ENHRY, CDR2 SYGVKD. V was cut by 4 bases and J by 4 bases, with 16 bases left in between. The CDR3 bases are TGTGCCATCAGTGGTATGGGGGGGCTGGCCACTGAAGCTTTCTTT. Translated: CAISGMGGLATEAFF.

This chain's CDR3 is CASSFVGSSYNEQFF. The CDR3 DNA is TGTGCCAGCAGCTTCGTCGGGAGCTCCTACAATGAGCAGTTCTTC. This chain uses TRBV5-5 with TRBJ2-1, with D possibly TRBD2 on 6 matching bases. CDR1 and CDR2 from the germline V gene are SGHKS and YYEKEE (reference sequence). This CDR3 spans 15 amino acids. V was pared by 2 bases and J by 0 bases, with 9 bases between.

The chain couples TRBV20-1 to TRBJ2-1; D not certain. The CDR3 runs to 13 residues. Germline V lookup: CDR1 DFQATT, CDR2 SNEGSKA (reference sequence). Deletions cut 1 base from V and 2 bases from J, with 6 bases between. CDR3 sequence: CSARGLTYNEQFF. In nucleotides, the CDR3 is TGCAGTGCTAGAGGACTCACCTACAATGAGCAGTTCTTC.

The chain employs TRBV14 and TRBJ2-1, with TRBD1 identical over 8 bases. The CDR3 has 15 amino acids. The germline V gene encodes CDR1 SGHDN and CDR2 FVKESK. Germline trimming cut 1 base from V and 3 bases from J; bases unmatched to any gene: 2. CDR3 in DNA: TGTGCCAGCAGCCAAGTGGGGACAGGCTACAATGAGCAGTTCTTC. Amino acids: CASSQVGTGYNEQFF.

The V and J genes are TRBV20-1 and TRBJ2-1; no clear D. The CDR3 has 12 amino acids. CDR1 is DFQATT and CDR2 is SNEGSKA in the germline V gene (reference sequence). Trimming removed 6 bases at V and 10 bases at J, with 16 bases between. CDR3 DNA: TGCAGTGCCAGGACCGACTTTGGGGAGCAGTTCTTC. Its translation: CSARTDFGEQFF.

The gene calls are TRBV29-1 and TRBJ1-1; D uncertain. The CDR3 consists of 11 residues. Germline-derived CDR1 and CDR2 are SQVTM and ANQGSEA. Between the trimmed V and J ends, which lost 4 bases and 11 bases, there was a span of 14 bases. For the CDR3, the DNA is TGCAGCGTTGCATATGGGTCTGGGGCTTTCTTT. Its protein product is CSVAYGSGAFF.

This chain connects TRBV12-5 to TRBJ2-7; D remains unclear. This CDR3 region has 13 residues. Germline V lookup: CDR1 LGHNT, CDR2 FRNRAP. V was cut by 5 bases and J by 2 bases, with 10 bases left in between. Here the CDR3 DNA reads TGTGCTAGTGGTGGTCCCCCCGCCTACGAGCAGTACTTC. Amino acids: CASGGPPAYEQYF.

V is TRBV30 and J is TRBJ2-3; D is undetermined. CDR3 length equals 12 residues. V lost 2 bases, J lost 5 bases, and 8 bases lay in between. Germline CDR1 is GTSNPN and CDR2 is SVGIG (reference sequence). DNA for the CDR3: TGTGCCTGGAGTTCGGCCGGAGATACGCAGTATTTT. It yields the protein CAWSSAGDTQYF.

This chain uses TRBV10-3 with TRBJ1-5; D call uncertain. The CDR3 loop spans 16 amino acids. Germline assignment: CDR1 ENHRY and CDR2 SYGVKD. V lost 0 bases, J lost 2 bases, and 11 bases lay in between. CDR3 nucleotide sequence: TGTGCCATCAGTGAGTCGGGCAGTCGTGGCAATCAGCCCCAGCATTTT. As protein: CAISESGSRGNQPQHF.

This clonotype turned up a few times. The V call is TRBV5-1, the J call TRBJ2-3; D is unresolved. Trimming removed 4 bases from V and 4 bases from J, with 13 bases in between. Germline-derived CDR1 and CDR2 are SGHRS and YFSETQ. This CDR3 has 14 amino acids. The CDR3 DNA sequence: TGCGCCAGCAGCCCCGGTGTCCGGTCAGATACGCAGTATTTT. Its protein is CASSPGVRSDTQYF.

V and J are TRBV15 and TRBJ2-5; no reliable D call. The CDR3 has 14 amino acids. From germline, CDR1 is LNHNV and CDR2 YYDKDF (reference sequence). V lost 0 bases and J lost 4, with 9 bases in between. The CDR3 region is CATSRDPFSETQYF. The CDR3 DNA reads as TGTGCCACCAGCAGAGACCCATTTTCAGAGACCCAGTACTTC.

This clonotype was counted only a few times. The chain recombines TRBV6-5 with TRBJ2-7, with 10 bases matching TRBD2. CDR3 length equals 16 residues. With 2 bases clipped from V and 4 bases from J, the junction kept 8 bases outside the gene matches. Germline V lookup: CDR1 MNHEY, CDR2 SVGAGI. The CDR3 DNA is TGTGCCAGCAGTTACCGTAGGCTAGCGGGAGCTTACGAGCAGTACTTC. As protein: CASSYRRLAGAYEQYF.

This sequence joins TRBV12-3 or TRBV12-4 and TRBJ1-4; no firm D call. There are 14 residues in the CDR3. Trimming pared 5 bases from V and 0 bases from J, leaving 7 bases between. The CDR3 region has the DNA TGTGCCAGCAGTCGAAAGCCAACTAATGAAAAACTGTTTTTT. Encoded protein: CASSRKPTNEKLFF.

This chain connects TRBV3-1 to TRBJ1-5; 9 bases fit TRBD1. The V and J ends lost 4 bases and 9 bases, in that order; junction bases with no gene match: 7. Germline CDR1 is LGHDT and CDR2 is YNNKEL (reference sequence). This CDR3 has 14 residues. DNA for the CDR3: TGTGCCAGCAGCCTAGACAGGGGGAAAGGGCCCCAGCATTTT. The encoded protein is CASSLDRGKGPQHF.

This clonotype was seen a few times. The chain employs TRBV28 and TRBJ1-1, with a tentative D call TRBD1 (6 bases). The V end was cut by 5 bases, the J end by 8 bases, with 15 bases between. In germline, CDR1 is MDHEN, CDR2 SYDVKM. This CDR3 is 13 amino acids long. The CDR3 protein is CASSPLLGAEAFF. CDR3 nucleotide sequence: TGTGCCAGCAGTCCCCTCCTGGGGGCCGAAGCTTTCTTT.